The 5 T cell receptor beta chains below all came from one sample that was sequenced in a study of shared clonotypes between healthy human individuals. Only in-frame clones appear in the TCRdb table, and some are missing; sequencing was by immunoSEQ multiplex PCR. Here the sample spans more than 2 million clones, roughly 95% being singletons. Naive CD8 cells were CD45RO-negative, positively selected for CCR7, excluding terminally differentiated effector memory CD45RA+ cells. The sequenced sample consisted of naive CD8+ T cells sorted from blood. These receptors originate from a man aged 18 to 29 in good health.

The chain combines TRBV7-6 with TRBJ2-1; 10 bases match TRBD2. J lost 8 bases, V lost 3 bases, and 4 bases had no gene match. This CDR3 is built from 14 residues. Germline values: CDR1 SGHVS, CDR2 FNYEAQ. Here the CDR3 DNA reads TGTGCCAGCAGCTTTCTAGCGGGAGCGGATGAGCAGTTCTTC. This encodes CASSFLAGADEQFF. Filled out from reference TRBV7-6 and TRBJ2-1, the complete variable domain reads GAGVSQSPRYKVTKRGQDVALRCDPISGHVSLYWYRQALGQGPEFLTYFNYEAQQDKSGLPNDRFSAERPEGSISTLTIQRTEQRDSAMYRCASSFLAGADEQFFGPGTRLTVL.

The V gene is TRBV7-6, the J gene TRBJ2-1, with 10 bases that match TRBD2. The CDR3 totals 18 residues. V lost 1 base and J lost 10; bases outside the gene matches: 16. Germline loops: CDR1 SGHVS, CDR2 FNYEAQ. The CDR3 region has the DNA TGTGCCAGCAGCTTAGGCGCCAAACTGTCGCTAGCGGGAGTGGAGCAGTTCTTC. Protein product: CASSLGAKLSLAGVEQFF.

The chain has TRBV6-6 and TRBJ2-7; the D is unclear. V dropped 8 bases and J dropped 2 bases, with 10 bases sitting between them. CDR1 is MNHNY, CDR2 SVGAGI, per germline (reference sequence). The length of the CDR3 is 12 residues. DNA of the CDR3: TGTGCCAGCGGCGGCACTACCTACGAGCAGTACTTC. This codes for CASGGTTYEQYF.

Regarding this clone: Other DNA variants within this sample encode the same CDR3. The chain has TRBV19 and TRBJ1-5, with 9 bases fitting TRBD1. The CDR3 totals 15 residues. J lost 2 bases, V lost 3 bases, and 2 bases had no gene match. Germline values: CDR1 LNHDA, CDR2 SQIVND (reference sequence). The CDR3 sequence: CASSMGQGGNQPQHF. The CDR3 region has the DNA TGTGCCAGTAGTATGGGACAGGGCGGCAATCAGCCCCAGCATTTT.

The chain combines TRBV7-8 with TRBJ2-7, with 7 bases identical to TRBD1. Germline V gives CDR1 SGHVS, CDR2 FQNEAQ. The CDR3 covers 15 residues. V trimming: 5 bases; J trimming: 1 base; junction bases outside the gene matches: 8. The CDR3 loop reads CASSENPGQSYEQYF. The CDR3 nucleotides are TGTGCCAGCAGCGAAAATCCGGGACAGTCCTACGAGCAGTACTTC.